This T cell receptor beta chain was observed in a study of glioma-infiltrating T cells. Whole-study findings and limits: Gliomas, especially low-grade, showed above-expected tissue-blood divergence; non-neoplastic patients showed below.

CDR3 length: 18 amino acids. Per the germline V gene, CDR1 is KGHSH and CDR2 is LQKENI. Between the trimmed V and J ends, which lost 3 bases and 1 base, there was a span of 20 bases. On this clonotype itself: What it binds is not known.

Using RNA template, CDR3s of TCR alpha and beta were amplified with iRepertoire arm-PCR. TCRdb fed the multiplex PCR reads into MiXCR, producing one record per CDR3 protein. The sample carries over 90,000 distinct CDR3 sequences, about 28% recorded once. Sequencing was performed on glioma tissue, nonneoplastic brain tissue, or PBMCs (not recorded which). The rearrangement links TRBV18 to TRBJ2-3, with D tentatively TRBD2 (7 bases). The receptor was derived from a human donor with low-grade glioma or glioblastoma, undergoing nonglioma brain surgery, or in good health (not recorded which). The CDR3 DNA follows: TGTGCCAGCTCACCCACACTTCGGGGGGCTGTAGGCACAGATACGCAGTATTTT. This translates into CASSPTLRGAVGTDTQYF.